The T cell receptor beta chain under discussion was sequenced for a study of tumor-infiltrating lymphocytes in primary liver carcinoma. Germline DNA was also extracted, while the blood RNA originated from unsorted whole blood. Donors were untreated and chronically infected with HBV. This clonotype was observed at least ten times. Germline V CDR1 and CDR2: SGHAT, FQNNGV. This CDR3 is built from 13 residues. With 1 base removed from V and 7 bases from J, the gap between germline ends came to 10 bases. Using a constant-region primer together with ProtoScript II reverse transcriptase, TCR beta cDNA was made from about 500 ng of total RNA. Slightly modified ARM-PCR with three nested multiplex PCR rounds yielded TCR beta libraries. Primers for the first two PCR rounds were TRBV1-TRBV30 forward primers and a C-beta reverse primer (approximately 10 cycles per round). TCRdb used MiXCR to reprocess the multiplex PCR reads, holding one entry per CDR3 protein. The sample has roughly 330,000 distinct CDR3 sequences; 65% are singletons.

Sample: peripheral blood. This chain connects TRBV11-2 to TRBJ1-2; D possibly corresponds to TRBD1 (5 bases). The receptor's source is a man in his forties with primary liver carcinoma and hepatitis B virus infection. CDR3 DNA: TGTGCCAGCAGCTTAGTGGGGACGTTTGGCTACACCTTC. Translation: CASSLVGTFGYTF.